The 24 T cell receptor beta chains presented below share a single source sample, sequenced in a study of response to subunit inactivated influenza vaccine (dated by TCRdb to between 2018 and 2020). The library relied on RT-PCR. Sequenced on an Illumina HiSeq 2500. TCRdb passed the public sequencing reads through fastp at Q25 and MiXCR, retaining productive beta sequences. Rows matching on CDR3 protein sequence are summarized as one entry with the most common DNA and genes. The sample contains roughly 700,000 distinct CDR3 sequences, approximately 14% of them found a single time. The ten largest clones add up to 5.5% to 7% of the sample. The sequences come from PBMCs from blood, collected around 14 days before vaccination. These receptors were collected from a man aged 45-65 years who received an inactivated influenza vaccine. Donor details come from another sample of the same person, matched by shared clones.

This clonotype was counted at least ten times. The genes are TRBV6-5 and TRBJ1-2; TRBD1 matches 9 bases. J gave up 2 bases and V 0 bases, and 1 base lay outside the gene matches. Germline V gene lookup returns CDR1 MNHEY and CDR2 SVGAGI. CDR3 size: 15 residues. The CDR3 region is CASSYSGQGNYGYTF. CDR3 DNA sequence: TGTGCCAGCAGTTACTCAGGACAGGGGAACTATGGCTACACCTTC.

The J gene is TRBJ1-4, the V gene TRBV15; a weak D match, TRBD1 (6 bases). Germline V gene lookup returns CDR1 LNHNV and CDR2 YYDKDF (reference sequence). This CDR3 region has 16 residues. Trimming shortened V by 0 bases and J by 3 bases, and 11 bases separated the two germline ends. As DNA, the CDR3 is TGTGCCACCAGCAGAGACAGGGGTTCGGCTAATGAAAAACTGTTTTTT. Translation gives CATSRDRGSANEKLFF.

The chain carries TRBV7-2 and TRBJ2-2; maybe TRBD2 (5 bases). The CDR3 contains 14 residues. Trimming took 5 bases from V and 4 from J, leaving 11 bases between them. Germline CDR1 SGHTA, CDR2 FQGNSA. This chain's CDR3 is CASSVGGFTGELFF. The CDR3 DNA sequence: TGTGCCAGCAGCGTTGGAGGCTTCACCGGGGAGCTGTTTTTT.

This clonotype showed up just a few times. V gene TRBV18 combines with J gene TRBJ1-2, with D hard to call. The V gene lost 2 bases and the J gene lost 6 bases, with 10 bases spanning the gap. The CDR3 totals 13 residues. From germline, CDR1 is KGHSH and CDR2 LQKENI. CDR3 in amino acids: CASSPEGFDGYTF. DNA for the CDR3: TGTGCCAGCTCACCAGAAGGCTTTGATGGCTACACCTTC.

The V call is TRBV6-1, the J call TRBJ2-1; 8 positions match TRBD2. CDR1 is MNHNS, CDR2 SASEGT, per germline. The CDR3 has 15 amino acids. With 8 bases clipped from V and 2 bases from J, the junction kept 8 bases outside the gene matches. The CDR3 region has the DNA TGTGCCAGCGGGAAGAGCGGGAGCCCCTACAATGAGCAGTTCTTC. Protein: CASGKSGSPYNEQFF.

The sample holds a few counts of this clonotype. The chain links TRBV11-2 to TRBJ1-6; D is unclear. The CDR3 spans 14 residues. V was cut by 8 bases and J by 3 bases, with 11 bases left in between. Germline values: CDR1 SGHAT, CDR2 FQNNGV. CDR3 bases: TGTGCCAGCCGCCCGGCGGGCTATAATTCACCCCTCCACTTT. As protein: CASRPAGYNSPLHF.

There are a few counts of this clonotype. The gene calls are TRBV7-2 and TRBJ2-7; 7 bases fit TRBD1. This CDR3 spans 15 amino acids. The V and J ends lost 2 bases and 2 bases, in that order; junction bases with no gene match: 6. Germline V gene sequence: CDR1 SGHTA, CDR2 FQGNSA. CDR3 in amino acids: CASSLSVGGPYEQYF. The CDR3 DNA is TGTGCCAGCAGCTTATCCGTAGGGGGCCCCTACGAGCAGTACTTC.

This clonotype was detected a few times. V and J are TRBV7-2 and TRBJ2-7; tentative D call: TRBD1 (6 bases). Germline values: CDR1 SGHTA, CDR2 FQGNSA. The V and J ends lost 5 bases and 1 base respectively, with 12 bases between them. The CDR3 length is 14 residues. In DNA form, the CDR3 reads TGTGCCAGCAGCATTGGGACACATTCCTACGAGCAGTACTTC. It is translated as CASSIGTHSYEQYF.

This chain connects TRBV7-2 to TRBJ1-1, with TRBD1 matching 7 bases. The germline V gene encodes CDR1 SGHTA and CDR2 FQGNSA. The CDR3 consists of 14 residues. Trimming took 1 base from V and 7 from J; bases not matched to a gene: 6. As DNA, the CDR3 is TGTGCCAGCAGCTTAGACAGGGGAACGGGTGAAGCTTTCTTT. Amino acid sequence: CASSLDRGTGEAFF.

As regards this clonotype: One end of the junction is discordant with germline, which a read error may explain. This rearrangement joins TRBV7-8 to TRBJ2-7; D call uncertain. The CDR3 has 11 residues. The germline V gene encodes CDR1 SGHVS and CDR2 FQNEAQ. The CDR3 loop is CASRFTGEQYF. Here the CDR3 DNA reads TGTGCCAGCCGCTTCACCGGAGAGCAGTACTTC.

The chain is built from TRBV4-3 and TRBJ2-7; D is unresolved. Trimming took off 1 base at V and 0 bases at J, with 10 bases between the two ends. The CDR3 is made up of 15 amino acids. Per the germline V gene, CDR1 is LGHNA and CDR2 is YSLEER. For the CDR3, the DNA is TGCGCCAGCAGCCAAGTAAGCGCTAGCTCCTACGAGCAGTACTTC. It encodes CASSQVSASSYEQYF.

This clonotype came up many times. This rearrangement joins TRBV7-2 to TRBJ1-2; D unclear. CDR1 is SGHTA, CDR2 FQGNSA, per germline. The CDR3 runs to 12 residues. Trimming stripped 5 bases from V and 5 bases from J, with 9 bases between. The CDR3 DNA sequence: TGTGCCAGCAGCCTGGGGATGTATGGCTACACCTTC. This encodes CASSLGMYGYTF.

This clonotype has only a few counts. This rearrangement joins TRBV4-3 to TRBJ1-1; D not certain. Germline V gene data show CDR1 as LGHNA and CDR2 as YSLEER. V gave up 0 bases and J gave up 2 bases, with 10 bases separating them. The CDR3 length is 15 residues. The chain's CDR3 is CASSQEIGYNTEAFF. The CDR3 nucleotides are TGCGCCAGCAGCCAAGAGATAGGGTATAACACTGAAGCTTTCTTT.

The J gene is TRBJ2-5, the V gene TRBV4-1; D not resolved. Germline lookup yields CDR1 MGHRA and CDR2 YSYEKL. V was trimmed by 1 base and J by 1 base, leaving 13 bases between them. The CDR3 spans 16 residues. The CDR3 DNA is TGCGCCAGCAGCCAAGCCCCTGGCAGGACCCAAGAGACCCAGTACTTC. Its protein is CASSQAPGRTQETQYF.

This clonotype was seen a few times. The gene calls are TRBV12-3 or TRBV12-4 and TRBJ2-3; TRBD2 agrees at 11 bases. Trimming took 6 bases from V and 3 from J; bases not matched to a gene: 8. This CDR3 comprises 16 residues. CDR3 amino acids: CASSPIAGGPTDTQYF. The CDR3 nucleotides are TGTGCCAGCAGCCCAATAGCGGGAGGGCCGACAGATACGCAGTATTTT.

This clonotype has more than one count but fewer than ten. The chain is built from TRBV7-2 and TRBJ2-7, with 8 bases lining up with TRBD2. CDR3 length: 14 residues. Germline V lookup: CDR1 SGHTA, CDR2 FQGNSA. V trimming: 7 bases; J trimming: 5 bases; junction bases outside the gene matches: 10. CDR3: CASTRSGGGHEQYF. The CDR3 nucleotides read TGTGCCAGCACCCGGTCGGGGGGGGGCCACGAGCAGTACTTC.

This chain uses TRBV29-1 with TRBJ2-3; D could derive from TRBD1 or TRBD2 (6 bases each). Per the germline V gene, CDR1 is SQVTM and CDR2 is ANQGSEA. CDR3 length: 14 amino acids. Trimming took off 7 bases at V and 6 bases at J, with 20 bases between the two ends. The CDR3 DNA reads as TGCAGCGCTATAATTGACAGGAGCGGGGATACGCAGTATTTT. Residues: CSAIIDRSGDTQYF.

The chain is built from TRBV7-6 and TRBJ2-7, with D hard to call. V was trimmed by 5 bases and J by 3 bases, leaving 11 bases between them. Germline V CDR1 and CDR2: SGHVS, FNYEAQ. The CDR3 spans 13 residues. The CDR3 DNA is TGTGCCAGCAGCGTAGGGCCCCTCTACGAGCAGTACTTC. It codes for CASSVGPLYEQYF. The variable domain in full, with the rest retrieved from reference TRBV7-6 and TRBJ2-7, is GAGVSQSPRYKVTKRGQDVALRCDPISGHVSLYWYRQALGQGPEFLTYFNYEAQQDKSGLPNDRFSAERPEGSISTLTIQRTEQRDSAMYRCASSVGPLYEQYFGPGTRLTVT.

This clonotype was counted between two and nine times. The V gene is TRBV3-1, the J gene TRBJ2-5; TRBD2 agrees at 10 bases. V was clipped by 0 bases and J by 5 bases; unmatched bases: 12. Looked up from germline, CDR1 is LGHDT and CDR2 is YNNKEL (reference sequence). This CDR3 spans 18 amino acids. CDR3 coding DNA: TGTGCCAGCAGCCAAGATGTGAGTAGCGGGGGGCGCTTGGAGACCCAGTACTTC. This codes for CASSQDVSSGGRLETQYF.

The rearrangement uses TRBV9 and TRBJ2-3, with 10 bases matching TRBD2. Trimming cost V 0 bases and J 2 bases; bases outside gene matches: 6. CDR1 and CDR2 from the germline V gene are SGDLS and YYNGEE. The CDR3 is 17 residues long. DNA of the CDR3: TGTGCCAGCAGCGTAGCAGGAGCGGGGGGGTTCACAGATACGCAGTATTTT. Amino acid sequence: CASSVAGAGGFTDTQYF.

In its sample, this clonotype was seen a few times. The rearrangement uses TRBV12-3 or TRBV12-4 and TRBJ1-5; D gene uncertain. The CDR3 consists of 13 residues. Trimming removed 7 bases at V and 4 bases at J, with 11 bases between. CDR3 residues: CASTDGLNQPQHF. Written as DNA, the CDR3 is TGTGCCAGCACCGACGGATTGAATCAGCCCCAGCATTTT.

The chain couples TRBV4-3 to TRBJ1-2; unclear D gene. CDR1 and CDR2 from the germline V gene are LGHNA and YSLEER. There are 14 residues in the CDR3. Trimming left V 0 bases short and J 4 bases short, with 9 bases between. CDR3 DNA sequence: TGCGCCAGCAGCCAAGACAAAGTTTCCTATGGCTACACCTTC. This encodes CASSQDKVSYGYTF.

The chain links TRBV7-2 to TRBJ2-5; D may correspond to TRBD1 or TRBD2 (7 bases each). V lost 5 bases to trimming and J lost 0 bases, with 16 bases between them. Germline loops: CDR1 SGHTA, CDR2 FQGNSA. The CDR3 contains 16 residues. As DNA, the CDR3 is TGTGCCAGCAGCCAGGGGGGGCCCATAGACCAAGAGACCCAGTACTTC. Protein sequence: CASSQGGPIDQETQYF.

This chain links TRBV28 with TRBJ2-2; 9 positions agree with TRBD2. Germline trimming cut 6 bases from V and 1 base from J; bases unmatched to any gene: 6. There are 16 residues in the CDR3. Germline lookup yields CDR1 MDHEN and CDR2 SYDVKM. The CDR3 nucleotides read TGTGCCAGCAGCCCGATTAGCGGGGGGAACACCGGGGAGCTGTTTTTT. It is translated as CASSPISGGNTGELFF.